These 15 T cell receptor beta chains share one sample of origin, sequenced in a study of blood T cell repertoires in COVID-19. The repertoire was sequenced with immunoSEQ multiplex PCR; TCRdb's copy has only in-frame clones and lacks some. The repertoire holds under 350,000 clones, with 90% as singletons. Sequenced sample: PBMCs or T cells enriched from blood (not recorded which). The receptors were gathered from a man between 60 and 75 years old who had recovered from COVID-19.

The V and J genes are TRBV6-5 and TRBJ1-5; 9 bases align to TRBD1. CDR3 length: 15 amino acids. With 8 bases clipped from V and 4 bases from J, the junction kept 9 bases outside the gene matches. Germline assignment: CDR1 MNHEY and CDR2 SVGAGI. The CDR3 sequence is CASAPDRGVNQPQHF. Written as DNA, the CDR3 is TGTGCCAGCGCTCCAGACAGGGGGGTAAATCAGCCCCAGCATTTT.

The chain uses TRBV7-9 and TRBJ2-7, with 9 bases matching TRBD1. Trimming took 3 bases from V and 3 from J; bases not matched to a gene: 3. There are 14 residues in the CDR3. The germline gives CDR1 SEHNR, CDR2 FQNEAQ (reference sequence). The CDR3, as DNA: TGTGCCAGCAGCTTTGGACAGGGGCTCTACGAGCAGTACTTC. It is translated as CASSFGQGLYEQYF.

V usage is TRBV19 and J usage is TRBJ1-1; D is perhaps TRBD1 (5 bases). Germline-derived CDR1 and CDR2 are LNHDA and SQIVND (reference sequence). V was trimmed by 8 bases and J by 8 bases, leaving 9 bases between them. The CDR3 has 10 amino acids. Here the CDR3 DNA reads TGTGCCAGTGGAAGGGGCGAAGCTTTCTTT. Translating gives CASGRGEAFF.

V and J are TRBV2 and TRBJ2-7, with a weak D call TRBD2 (5 bases). CDR1 and CDR2 (germline): SNHLY, FYNNEI. V lost 8 bases to trimming and J lost 3 bases, with 17 bases between them. This CDR3 is 14 amino acids long. DNA for the CDR3: TGTGCCAGCGTGGGTGGAGGTTTTTTCTACGAGCAGTACTTC. Protein: CASVGGGFFYEQYF.

The chain combines TRBV10-3 with TRBJ2-7; TRBD2 agrees at 8 bases. This CDR3 contains 15 residues. The germline V gene has CDR1 ENHRY and CDR2 SYGVKD. The ends lost 3 bases at V and 2 bases at J; junction bases unmatched: 6. CDR3 loop: CAISDGLAGAYEQYF. In DNA form, the CDR3 reads TGTGCCATCAGTGATGGACTAGCTGGCGCCTACGAGCAGTACTTC.

CDR3 coding DNA: TGTGCCAGCAGCCCTGGGGGCGGGCCGAACACTGAAGCTTTCTTT. Its protein product is CASSPGGGPNTEAFF. V usage is TRBV11-3 and J usage is TRBJ1-1; possibly TRBD1 for D (6 bases). The ends were cut back, 5 bases at V and 1 base at J, with 14 bases in the middle. CDR1 is SGHNT, CDR2 YENEEA, per germline. CDR3 length equals 15 residues.

The V call is TRBV5-1, the J call TRBJ2-3; 11 bases align to TRBD2. J lost 10 bases, V lost 4 bases, and 8 bases had no gene match. The CDR3 length is 14 residues. Per the germline V gene, CDR1 is SGHRS and CDR2 is YFSETQ. CDR3 sequence (DNA): TGCGCCAGCAGCCGGGAACCGGGACTAGCGGCGCAGTATTTT. It is translated as CASSREPGLAAQYF.

The gene calls are TRBV5-4 and TRBJ1-2; 9 bases agree with TRBD1. Trimming cost V 3 bases and J 6 bases; bases outside gene matches: 3. The CDR3 sequence is 13 residues long. From germline, CDR1 is SGHNT and CDR2 YYREEE (reference sequence). CDR3 in amino acids: CASSSTGGDGYTF. CDR3 in DNA: TGTGCCAGCAGCTCCACAGGGGGCGATGGCTACACCTTC.

V gene TRBV5-5 combines with J gene TRBJ1-3, with TRBD1 matching over 7 bases. The CDR3 totals 14 residues. V shed 4 bases, J shed 4 bases, and the junction held 5 bases outside the gene matches. In germline, CDR1 is SGHKS, CDR2 YYEKEE (reference sequence). The CDR3 region has the DNA TGTGCCAGCAGCCCGACAGGGTACGGAAACACCATATATTTT. It is translated as CASSPTGYGNTIYF.

About this clone: This CDR3 is also generated by other DNA sequences in the sample. The CDR3 nucleotides read TGTGCCAGCAGCCAGAGGGACAGCTCCTACGAGCAGTACTTC. It encodes CASSQRDSSYEQYF. The rearrangement uses TRBV3-1 (or the pseudogene TRBV3-2) and TRBJ2-7; 7 bases are a match to TRBD1. Germline loops: CDR1 LGHDT, CDR2 YNNKEL (reference sequence). The CDR3 is 14 amino acids. V trimming: 3 bases; J trimming: 0 bases; junction bases outside the gene matches: 2.

V is TRBV5-1 and J is TRBJ2-5, with TRBD2 identical over 9 bases. J lost 4 bases, V lost 4 bases, and 5 bases had no gene match. Germline CDR1 reads SGHRS; CDR2 reads YFSETQ. This CDR3 spans 14 amino acids. Here the CDR3 DNA reads TGCGCCAGCAGCCCCTCGACTAGCGGAGAGACCCAGTACTTC. Translated, it gives CASSPSTSGETQYF.

The chain links TRBV18 to TRBJ2-1; 11 bases fit TRBD2. With 2 bases clipped from V and 6 bases from J, the junction kept 3 bases outside the gene matches. This CDR3 comprises 15 residues. Germline V gene data show CDR1 as KGHSH and CDR2 as LQKENI. The CDR3 is CASSPVTSGVNEQFF. The DNA for the CDR3 is TGTGCCAGCTCACCAGTGACTAGCGGGGTCAATGAGCAGTTCTTC.

The rearrangement uses TRBV6-2 or TRBV6-3 and TRBJ1-5; possibly TRBD1 for D (6 bases). V lost 5 bases, J lost 5 bases, and 10 bases lay in between. Germline lookup yields CDR1 MNHEY and CDR2 SVGEGT. This CDR3 has 13 residues. CDR3 residues: CASSKQGYQPQHF. Here the CDR3 DNA reads TGTGCCAGCAGTAAACAGGGCTATCAGCCCCAGCATTTT.

The genes are TRBV7-9 and TRBJ1-1, with D possibly TRBD1 on 6 matching bases. This CDR3 is 16 amino acids long. Trimming removed 5 bases from V and 6 bases from J, with 22 bases in between. Germline V gene lookup returns CDR1 SEHNR and CDR2 FQNEAQ (reference sequence). CDR3 region: CASSQPGQGYYAEAFF. CDR3 coding DNA: TGTGCCAGCAGCCAACCGGGACAAGGTTACTACGCTGAAGCTTTCTTT.

The genes are TRBV7-9 and TRBJ1-2; D gene ambiguous. The germline gives CDR1 SEHNR, CDR2 FQNEAQ (reference sequence). The CDR3 is made up of 13 amino acids. The V end lost 5 bases, the J end lost 4 bases, and 11 bases lay between the germline ends. The CDR3 here is CASSRAGGYGYTF. The CDR3 DNA sequence: TGTGCCAGCAGCCGAGCGGGTGGCTATGGCTACACCTTC.